These 23 T cell receptor beta chains share one sample of origin, sequenced in a study of radiation and T cells in renal cell carcinoma. Here immunoSEQ multiplex PCR was the method, and the copy in TCRdb shows in-frame clones only, minus some. This sample yields about 76,000 clones, of which about 89% are seen a single time; nearly 6% belongs to the top ten. Described time point: blood 4 weeks post-SBRT, at nephrectomy. Treatment described: 15 Gy SBRT to primary tumor, nephrectomy 4 weeks later. Source: blood, taken from a patient whose treatment included radiotherapy and nephrectomy. These receptors were obtained from a woman in her 70s with renal cell carcinoma.

The chain employs TRBV21-1 and TRBJ1-2. TRBV21-1 is an annotated pseudogene. CDR3 length equals 14 residues. CDR3: CASNTGTFDDGYTF. DNA of the CDR3: TGTGCCAGCAACACCGGGACCTTTGACGATGGCTACACCTTC.

The chain carries TRBV28 and TRBJ1-1; D is uncertain. Germline V lookup: CDR1 MDHEN, CDR2 SYDVKM. The CDR3 has 16 residues. The V end was cut by 3 bases, the J end by 3 bases, with 17 bases between. The CDR3, as DNA: TGTGCCAGCAGTTTGGCCGCAGTCAGGAGGGACACTGAAGCTTTCTTT. It translates to CASSLAAVRRDTEAFF.

The chain combines TRBV27 with TRBJ1-5, with 9 positions matching TRBD1. Trimming removed 5 bases from V and 7 bases from J; junction bases left unmatched: 9. CDR1 MNHEY and CDR2 SMNVEV come from the germline V gene (reference sequence). CDR3 length equals 15 residues. The CDR3 bases are TGTGCCAGCAGTCTGACCGGGACAGGGAACCAGCCCCAGCATTTT. Translation gives CASSLTGTGNQPQHF.

This clone appeared once. This chain joins TRBV7-6 and TRBJ1-5, with no clear D. The CDR3 spans 13 residues. CDR1 and CDR2 (germline): SGHVS, FNYEAQ. The V end lost 1 base, the J end lost 6 bases, and 7 bases lay between the germline ends. The CDR3 spells CASSLGEGQPQHF. As DNA, the CDR3 is TGTGCCAGCAGCTTAGGGGAGGGTCAGCCCCAGCATTTT. The whole variable domain, filled in from reference TRBV7-6 and TRBJ1-5, reads GAGVSQSPRYKVTKRGQDVALRCDPISGHVSLYWYRQALGQGPEFLTYFNYEAQQDKSGLPNDRFSAERPEGSISTLTIQRTEQRDSAMYRCASSLGEGQPQHFGDGTRLSIL.

The chain combines TRBV5-1 with TRBJ1-1; D possibly corresponds to TRBD1 (6 bases). This CDR3 has 14 amino acids. Germline-derived CDR1 and CDR2 are SGHRS and YFSETQ. V was shortened by 3 bases and J by 0 bases, with 9 bases between the two germline ends. Here the CDR3 DNA reads TGCGCCAGCAGCTCCCGGACAGTGAACACTGAAGCTTTCTTT. This gives the protein CASSSRTVNTEAFF.

The J gene is TRBJ2-5, the V gene TRBV9; the D is unclear. CDR3 size: 14 residues. From germline, CDR1 is SGDLS and CDR2 YYNGEE. V lost 0 bases and J lost 7, with 13 bases in between. The CDR3: CASSVGTVRGTQYF. The CDR3 DNA reads TGTGCCAGCAGCGTAGGAACGGTGCGTGGGACCCAGTACTTC.

This clone occurred once. This rearrangement joins TRBV5-6 to TRBJ2-6; 7 bases match TRBD1. There are 18 residues in the CDR3. Unmatched junction bases numbered 6, after V lost 0 bases and J lost 0 bases. Germline assignment: CDR1 SGHDT and CDR2 YYEEEE. CDR3 sequence reads: CASSLAGQSFSGANVLTF. In DNA, the CDR3 is TGTGCCAGCAGCTTGGCGGGACAGTCCTTCTCTGGGGCCAACGTCCTGACTTTC.

The genes are TRBV5-1 and TRBJ1-1; D is possibly TRBD1 (5 bases). Germline V CDR1 and CDR2: SGHRS, YFSETQ. There are 16 residues in the CDR3. Trimming removed 4 bases from V and 4 bases from J, with 20 bases in between. Here the CDR3 DNA reads TGCGCCAGCAGCCCCAATAGCAGAGGGGTAGGCACTGAAGCTTTCTTT. It encodes CASSPNSRGVGTEAFF.

CDR3 bases: TGTGCCAGCAGACCCGGGGACCTGTACGAGCAGTACTTC. Translation: CASRPGDLYEQYF. V gene TRBV25-1 combines with J gene TRBJ2-5; D possibly matches TRBD1 or TRBD2 (5 bases each). TRBJ2-7 matches the DNA end more closely, so the J call is doubtful. This CDR3 region has 13 residues. From germline, CDR1 is MGHDK and CDR2 SYGVNS.

The chain carries TRBV5-4 and TRBJ2-3; the match to TRBD2 covers 12 bases. The V gene end was trimmed by 2 bases and the J gene end by 4 bases; junction bases not matched to a gene: 5. The CDR3 extends over 16 amino acids. The germline V gene has CDR1 SGHNT and CDR2 YYREEE (reference sequence). The CDR3 loop reads CASSLVLAGGADTQYF. The CDR3 DNA reads TGTGCCAGCAGCTTAGTACTAGCGGGGGGCGCAGATACGCAGTATTTT. Full variable domain (rest looked up from reference TRBV5-4 and TRBJ2-3): ETGVTQSPTHLIKTRGQQVTLRCSSQSGHNTVSWYQQALGQGPQFIFQYYREEENGRGNFPPRFSGLQFPNYSSELNVNALELDDSALYLCASSLVLAGGADTQYFGPGTRLTVL.

V gene TRBV28 combines with J gene TRBJ1-1; TRBD1 agrees at 7 bases. The germline V gene has CDR1 MDHEN and CDR2 SYDVKM. The V and J ends lost 3 bases and 3 bases, in that order; junction bases with no gene match: 1. The CDR3 spans 13 residues. CDR3 protein: CASSLTGYTEAFF. The CDR3 region has the DNA TGTGCCAGCAGTTTGACAGGGTACACTGAAGCTTTCTTT.

The CDR3 bases are TGTGCCAGCAGCCTTCTTGGGACGGGGGACACTGAAGCTTTCTTT. This sequence encodes CASSLLGTGDTEAFF. The gene calls are TRBV28 and TRBJ1-1, with a possible D match to TRBD1 (5 bases). The CDR3 runs 15 residues. Trimming left V 6 bases short and J 3 bases short, with 17 bases between. Germline V gene sequence: CDR1 MDHEN, CDR2 SYDVKM.

The rearrangement joins TRBV10-3 to TRBJ2-7, with D perhaps TRBD1 (5 bases). V was pared by 5 bases and J by 2 bases, with 13 bases between. The CDR3 is 14 amino acids. CDR1 is ENHRY, CDR2 SYGVKD, per germline. Here the CDR3 DNA reads TGTGCCATCAGTATCCAGGGTTCTACCTACGAGCAGTACTTC. Its translation: CAISIQGSTYEQYF.

This chain links TRBV7-9 with TRBJ2-5, with D possibly TRBD2 on 6 matching bases. The ends were cut back, 7 bases at V and 5 bases at J, with 20 bases in the middle. The germline gives CDR1 SEHNR, CDR2 FQNEAQ (reference sequence). This CDR3 contains 15 residues. This CDR3 reads CASTPPGLLGETQYF. The CDR3 bases are TGTGCCAGCACCCCTCCGGGACTCCTGGGGGAGACCCAGTACTTC.

The chain has TRBV15 and TRBJ2-1, with D unresolved. CDR1 is LNHNV and CDR2 is YYDKDF in the germline V gene (reference sequence). V dropped 0 bases and J dropped 3 bases, with 9 bases sitting between them. The CDR3 contains 15 residues. The CDR3 spells CATSRDNSNYNEQFF. For the CDR3, the DNA is TGTGCCACCAGCAGAGATAACAGTAACTACAATGAGCAGTTCTTC.

V is TRBV6-4 and J is TRBJ2-3; 9 nucleotides match TRBD2. The CDR3 consists of 14 residues. With V trimmed by 4 bases and J by 1 base, 0 bases remained unmatched. Germline assignment: CDR1 MRHNA and CDR2 SNTAGT. DNA for the CDR3: TGTGCCAGCAGTGGACTAGCGGGCACAGATACGCAGTATTTT. It yields the protein CASSGLAGTDTQYF.

DNA for the CDR3: TGTGCCTGGAGTTCGGGGACCTGGGAAGAGACCCAGTACTTC. Residues: CAWSSGTWEETQYF. V and J are TRBV30 and TRBJ2-5, with D tentatively TRBD1 or TRBD2 (5 bases each). Trimming left V 2 bases short and J 3 bases short, with 13 bases between. CDR1 and CDR2 (germline): GTSNPN, SVGIG (reference sequence). The CDR3 is 14 amino acids.

The genes are TRBV9 and TRBJ1-1; 10 bases are shared with TRBD1. CDR1 and CDR2 (germline): SGDLS, YYNGEE. J lost 5 bases, V lost 0 bases, and 13 bases had no gene match. The CDR3 contains 18 residues. CDR3 region: CASSVGSTRQGARTEAFF. The CDR3 DNA reads as TGTGCCAGCAGCGTAGGTTCCACTCGACAGGGGGCAAGGACTGAAGCTTTCTTT.

The V and J genes are TRBV7-2 and TRBJ2-6; no clear D gene. The CDR3 is 16 amino acids. CDR1 and CDR2 from the germline V gene are SGHTA and FQGNSA. Trimming removed 5 bases from V and 4 bases from J, with 15 bases in between. The CDR3 reads CASSPIWAGGANVLTF. The DNA of the CDR3 is TGTGCCAGCAGCCCCATATGGGCAGGCGGGGCCAACGTCCTGACTTTC.

The rearrangement joins TRBV7-9 to TRBJ2-7; D is perhaps TRBD1 or TRBD2 (5 bases each). Germline lookup yields CDR1 SEHNR and CDR2 FQNEAQ (reference sequence). There are 13 residues in the CDR3. Trimming removed 3 bases from V and 6 bases from J, with 12 bases in between. CDR3 nucleotides: TGTGCCAGCAGCTTCCAAGACGGGGCCGAGCAGTACTTC. Its protein is CASSFQDGAEQYF. The whole variable domain, remainder taken from reference TRBV7-9 and TRBJ2-7, is DTGVSQNPRHKITKRGQNVTFRCDPISEHNRLYWYRQTLGQGPEFLTYFQNEAQLEKSRLLSDRFSAERPKGSFSTLEIQRTEQGDSAMYLCASSFQDGAEQYFGPGTRLTVT.

The chain is built from TRBV5-1 and TRBJ2-2; 8 bases map to TRBD1. Germline trimming cut 4 bases from V and 1 base from J; bases unmatched to any gene: 3. The germline CDR1 and CDR2 sequences are SGHRS and YFSETQ. The CDR3 has 15 amino acids. The CDR3 loop reads CASSLGQVNTGELFF. The CDR3 DNA is TGCGCCAGCAGCCTGGGACAGGTGAACACCGGGGAGCTGTTTTTT.

This clone was observed once. Here the CDR3 reads CASSFGRLNTEAFF. The CDR3 bases are TGTGCCAGCAGTTTCGGCAGGCTGAACACTGAAGCTTTCTTT. The genes are TRBV28 and TRBJ1-1; D gene ambiguous. The CDR3 runs to 14 residues. The V and J ends lost 3 bases and 0 bases respectively, with 8 bases between them. In germline, CDR1 is MDHEN, CDR2 SYDVKM.

V and J are TRBV9 and TRBJ1-2; D perhaps matches TRBD1 (5 bases). V dropped 4 bases and J dropped 5 bases, with 15 bases sitting between them. This CDR3 comprises 14 residues. The germline gives CDR1 SGDLS, CDR2 YYNGEE. For the CDR3, the DNA is TGTGCCAGCAGCCCGGGGGTGACCTTGTATGGCTACACCTTC. Its protein product is CASSPGVTLYGYTF.